The T cell receptor (beta chain) under discussion was sequenced for a study of blood T cell repertoires in COVID-19. About the research overall: COVID-19 samples from acute and convalescent phases originated in the United States, Italy and Spain.

In the study's own analysis: Scientists estimated how many nucleated cells there were by amplifying reference gene primers. The repertoire was sequenced with immunoSEQ multiplex PCR; TCRdb's copy has only in-frame clones and lacks some. V and J calls and clone size follow that table, whereas D and trimming were derived from the DNA. The repertoire holds over 60,000 clones, around 90% seen once, with about 1.3% in the top ten. CDR1 and CDR2 from the germline V gene are LNHDA and SQIVND (reference sequence). CDR3 length equals 15 residues. V lost 5 bases to trimming and J lost 4 bases; unmatched junction nucleotides: 7.

Material: peripheral blood. The chain carries TRBV19 and TRBJ2-1; 8 bases align to TRBD2. The sequence was obtained from a man between 60 and 70 years old with acute or convalescent COVID-19. CDR3 coding DNA: TGTGCCAGTAGTCGGGGGGGGGCGACTTACAATGAGCAGTTCTTC. Translating it yields CASSRGGATYNEQFF.